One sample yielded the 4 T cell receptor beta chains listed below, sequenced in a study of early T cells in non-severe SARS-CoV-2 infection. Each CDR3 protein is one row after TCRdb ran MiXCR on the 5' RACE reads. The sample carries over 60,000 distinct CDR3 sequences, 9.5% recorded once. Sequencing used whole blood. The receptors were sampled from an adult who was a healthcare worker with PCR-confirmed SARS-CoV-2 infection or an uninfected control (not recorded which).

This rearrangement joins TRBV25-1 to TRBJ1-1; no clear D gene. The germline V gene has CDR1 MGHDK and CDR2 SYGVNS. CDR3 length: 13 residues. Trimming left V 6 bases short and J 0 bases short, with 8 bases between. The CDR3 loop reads CASRDGMNTEAFF. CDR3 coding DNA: TGTGCCAGCAGGGACGGCATGAACACTGAAGCTTTCTTT. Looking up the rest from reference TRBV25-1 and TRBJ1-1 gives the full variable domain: EADIYQTPRYLVIGTGKKITLECSQTMGHDKMYWYQQDPGMELHLIHYSYGVNSTEKGDLSSESTVSRIRTEHFPLTLESARPSHTSQYLCASRDGMNTEAFFGQGTRLTVV.

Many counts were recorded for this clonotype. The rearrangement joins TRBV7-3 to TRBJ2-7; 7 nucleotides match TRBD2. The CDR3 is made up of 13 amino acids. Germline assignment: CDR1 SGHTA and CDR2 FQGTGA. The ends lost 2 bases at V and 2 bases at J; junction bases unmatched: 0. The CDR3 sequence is CASSLGLAYEQYF. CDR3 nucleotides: TGTGCCAGCAGCTTAGGACTAGCCTACGAGCAGTACTTC.

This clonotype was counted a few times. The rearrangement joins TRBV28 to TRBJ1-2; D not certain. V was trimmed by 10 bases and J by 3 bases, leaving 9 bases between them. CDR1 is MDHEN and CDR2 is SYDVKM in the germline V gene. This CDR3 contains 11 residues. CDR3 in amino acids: CATTGYYGYTF. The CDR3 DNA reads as TGTGCCACCACGGGCTACTATGGCTACACCTTC.

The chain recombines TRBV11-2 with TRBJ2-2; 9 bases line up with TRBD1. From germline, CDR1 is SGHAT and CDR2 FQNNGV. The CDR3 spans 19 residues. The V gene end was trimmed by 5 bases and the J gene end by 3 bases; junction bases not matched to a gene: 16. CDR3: CASSKKTIPGQGYTGELFF. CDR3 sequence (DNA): TGTGCCAGCAGCAAAAAAACCATCCCGGGACAGGGCTACACCGGGGAGCTGTTTTTT. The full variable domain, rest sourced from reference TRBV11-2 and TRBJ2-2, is EAGVAQSPRYKIIEKRQSVAFWCNPISGHATLYWYQQILGQGPKLLIQFQNNGVVDDSQLPKDRFSAERLKGVDSTLKIQPAKLEDSAVYLCASSKKTIPGQGYTGELFFGEGSRLTVL.